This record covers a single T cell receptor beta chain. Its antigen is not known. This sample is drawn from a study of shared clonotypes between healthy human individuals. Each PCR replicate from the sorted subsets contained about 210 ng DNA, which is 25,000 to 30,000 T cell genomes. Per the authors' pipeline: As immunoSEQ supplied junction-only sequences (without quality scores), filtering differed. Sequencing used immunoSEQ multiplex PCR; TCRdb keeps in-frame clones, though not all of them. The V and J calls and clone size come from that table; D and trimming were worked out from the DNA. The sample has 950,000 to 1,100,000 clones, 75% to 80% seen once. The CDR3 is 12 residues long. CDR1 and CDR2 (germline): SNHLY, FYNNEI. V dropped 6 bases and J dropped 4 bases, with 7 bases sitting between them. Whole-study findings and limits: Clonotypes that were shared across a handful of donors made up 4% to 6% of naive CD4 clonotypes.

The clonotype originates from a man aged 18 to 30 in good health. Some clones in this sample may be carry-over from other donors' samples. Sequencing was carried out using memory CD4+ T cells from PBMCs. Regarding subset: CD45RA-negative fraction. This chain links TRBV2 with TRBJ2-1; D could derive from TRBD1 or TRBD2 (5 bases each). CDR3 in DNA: TGTGCCAGCAGGGGACCTTACAATGAGCAGTTCTTC. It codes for CASRGPYNEQFF. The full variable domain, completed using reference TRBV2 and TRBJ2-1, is EPEVTQTPSHQVTQMGQEVILRCVPISNHLYFYWYRQILGQKVEFLVSFYNNEISEKSEIFDDQFSVERPDGSNFTLKIRSTKLEDSAMYFCASRGPYNEQFFGPGTRLTVL.